Here is one T cell receptor beta chain with its context. The data were taken from a study of blood T cell repertoires in COVID-19. V trimming: 2 bases; J trimming: 1 base; junction bases outside the gene matches: 2. This CDR3 has 15 residues. Germline V gene lookup returns CDR1 SGHNT and CDR2 YENEEA. The assay was immunoSEQ multiplex PCR, and TCRdb's table has in-frame clones only and misses some. The data show roughly 86,000 clones, with approximately 85% seen just once and around 3.3% held by the top ten. The sequence derives from a woman of 80 years or more with COVID-19, enrolled during active disease. The source material was peripheral blood. V usage is TRBV11-3 and J usage is TRBJ1-1, with TRBD1 matching over 9 bases. CDR3 amino acids: CASSLWDRENTEAFF. The CDR3 region has the DNA TGTGCCAGCAGCTTATGGGACAGGGAGAACACTGAAGCTTTCTTT.